This TCR beta chain was documented in a study of T cell repertoires in cytomegalovirus infection. Study background: Signatures in public TCR beta sequences pointed to both CMV infection and matching HLA type.

The germline V gene has CDR1 ENHRY and CDR2 SYGVKD. CDR3 length: 12 residues. V shed 8 bases and J shed 0 bases, with 7 bases lying between them. TCRdb re-derived calls from the reads in MiXCR, one entry per CDR3 protein. Among roughly 280,000 distinct CDR3 sequences listed, approximately 8.3% were seen once. This clonotype is categorized as medium-sized. The sequencing input was PBMCs. This sequence was found in a human donor in good health (CMV status not recorded). Some clones in this sample may be carry-over from other donors' samples. This chain uses TRBV10-3 with TRBJ1-1; D is ambiguous. The CDR3: CAIRDMNTEAFF. For the CDR3, the DNA is TGTGCCATCCGAGACATGAACACTGAAGCTTTCTTT.